A single sample is the source of the 21 T cell receptor beta chains below, sequenced in a study of T cell repertoires in cytomegalovirus infection. TCRdb re-derived calls from the reads in MiXCR, one entry per CDR3 protein. The top ten clones hold about a sixth of a sample with about half a million distinct CDR3 sequences, around 30% of them seen once. What these receptors recognize is not known. The specimen comprised cultured PBMCs, sampled from culture after CMV antigen stimulation. The receptor set was obtained from a human donor in good health (CMV status not recorded). Some clones in this sample may be carry-over from other donors' samples.

The DNA for the CDR3 is TGTGCCAGCAGTTTCGTTCCTAGCCTCTCCTACGAGCAGTACTTC. As protein: CASSFVPSLSYEQYF. V usage is TRBV28 and J usage is TRBJ2-7; D possibly corresponds to TRBD2 (5 bases). CDR3 size: 15 residues. The ends were cut back, 3 bases at V and 0 bases at J, with 12 bases in the middle. Germline V CDR1 and CDR2: MDHEN, SYDVKM.

CDR3: CASSRDRAEGGELFF. DNA for the CDR3: TGTGCCAGCAGCCGGGACAGGGCTGAAGGCGGGGAGCTGTTTTTT. The chain is built from TRBV7-2 and TRBJ2-2, with 9 bases lining up with TRBD1. CDR3 length equals 15 residues. V shed 5 bases, J shed 7 bases, and the junction held 8 bases outside the gene matches. The germline V gene encodes CDR1 SGHTA and CDR2 FQGNSA.

This clonotype has more than one count but fewer than ten. The chain employs TRBV15 and TRBJ2-3; 8 bases match TRBD2. Trimming cost V 3 bases and J 7 bases; bases outside gene matches: 12. The CDR3 is 16 amino acids. Per germline, CDR1 LNHNV and CDR2 YYDKDF (reference sequence). The CDR3 DNA is TGTGCCACCAGCAGGAGAAGCGGGAGTGACTCTAATACGCAGTATTTT. Translation: CATSRRSGSDSNTQYF. Complete variable domain (other parts from reference TRBV15 and TRBJ2-3): DAMVIQNPRYQVTQFGKPVTLSCSQTLNHNVMYWYQQKSSQAPKLLFHYYDKDFNNEADTPDNFQSRRPNTSFCFLDIRSPGLGDTAMYLCATSRRSGSDSNTQYFGPGTRLTVL.

This chain joins TRBV6-6 and TRBJ2-2, with 9 nucleotides matching TRBD1. After removal of 6 bases from V and 3 bases from J, the junction contained 5 bases not matched to a gene. The CDR3 consists of 15 residues. The V gene's germline CDR1 is MNHNY and CDR2 SVGAGI (reference sequence). CDR3 sequence (DNA): TGTGCCAGCAGCCAACAGGGGGCCCACACCGGGGAGCTGTTTTTT. Translated: CASSQQGAHTGELFF.

The rearrangement joins TRBV12-3 or TRBV12-4 to TRBJ1-3; tentative D call: TRBD1 (5 bases). V was shortened by 8 bases and J by 8 bases, with 16 bases between the two germline ends. The CDR3 loop spans 13 amino acids. CDR3 DNA sequence: TGTGCCAGCCTTTTCCGGGGGGAATACACCATATATTTT. Translation: CASLFRGEYTIYF.

The V and J genes are TRBV14 and TRBJ2-3, with D perhaps matching TRBD1 (5 bases). This CDR3 contains 18 residues. Trimming pared 0 bases from V and 1 base from J, leaving 17 bases between. Germline CDR1 reads SGHDN; CDR2 reads FVKESK. The CDR3 reads CASSQDPVTGWGTDTQYF. The CDR3 DNA reads TGTGCCAGCAGCCAAGACCCCGTTACAGGATGGGGCACAGATACGCAGTATTTT.

This clonotype was detected only a few times. The genes are TRBV4-3 and TRBJ1-1; 8 bases match TRBD1. The V gene's germline CDR1 is LGHNA and CDR2 YSLEER. V shed 1 base and J 4 bases; nucleotides not matched to a gene: 2. The CDR3 totals 14 residues. DNA for the CDR3: TGCGCCAGCAGCCAAGTTACAGGGGGCACTGAAGCTTTCTTT. The encoded protein is CASSQVTGGTEAFF.

V and J are TRBV5-4 and TRBJ2-3; the match to TRBD2 covers 9 bases. Losses at the gene ends were 4 bases for V and 2 bases for J; bases not matched to a gene: 5. The CDR3 is 15 residues long. The germline V gene encodes CDR1 SGHNT and CDR2 YYREEE (reference sequence). For the CDR3, the DNA is TGTGCCAGCAGCCCGAGCGGGGGGAACACAGATACGCAGTATTTT. It is translated as CASSPSGGNTDTQYF.

This clonotype was recorded many times. The CDR3, as DNA: TGTGCCAGCAGCTTACGGACAGAAGCCTACAATGAGCAGTTCTTC. Its translation: CASSLRTEAYNEQFF. The rearrangement joins TRBV7-2 to TRBJ2-1; D might be TRBD1 (6 bases). The V end was cut by 2 bases, the J end by 2 bases, with 10 bases between. Germline CDR1 is SGHTA and CDR2 is FQGNSA. There are 15 residues in the CDR3.

The chain carries TRBV5-6 and TRBJ1-4; tentatively, D is TRBD1 (6 bases). With 4 bases removed from V and 8 bases from J, the gap between germline ends came to 15 bases. The CDR3 extends over 14 amino acids. Per germline, CDR1 SGHDT and CDR2 YYEEEE. The CDR3 sequence: CASSKIDRREKLFF. The CDR3 coding sequence is TGTGCCAGCAGCAAGATCGACAGGAGAGAAAAACTGTTTTTT.

This clonotype was picked up a small number of times. The chain couples TRBV7-9 to TRBJ1-1; possibly TRBD1 for D (6 bases). CDR1 is SEHNR and CDR2 is FQNEAQ in the germline V gene (reference sequence). The CDR3 is made up of 16 amino acids. The V and J ends lost 4 bases and 5 bases respectively, with 20 bases between them. The DNA for the CDR3 is TGTGCCAGCAGCTCTGTCTCGTCGGGGGGGCGAACTGAAGCTTTCTTT. As protein: CASSSVSSGGRTEAFF.

This clonotype was seen a few times. CDR3 sequence reads: CASGTGANVLTF. The CDR3 DNA sequence: TGTGCCAGCGGAACTGGGGCCAACGTCCTGACTTTC. The rearrangement uses TRBV6-1 and TRBJ2-6; D uncertain. Trimming took 8 bases from V and 2 from J, leaving 4 bases between them. The length of the CDR3 is 12 residues. Germline V gene lookup returns CDR1 MNHNS and CDR2 SASEGT.

The sample holds many counts of this clonotype. CDR3 in amino acids: CASSPYPPGLADVSSYEQYV. DNA for the CDR3: TGTGCCAGCAGCCCCTACCCTCCGGGACTAGCGGACGTAAGCTCCTACGAGCAGTACGTC. The rearrangement uses TRBV7-8 and TRBJ2-7, with 11 bases matching TRBD2. The V and J ends lost 5 bases and 0 bases, in that order; junction bases with no gene match: 18. In germline, CDR1 is SGHVS, CDR2 FQNEAQ. The length of the CDR3 is 20 residues.

The sample holds a few counts of this clonotype. The V call is TRBV24-1, the J call TRBJ2-1; 9 nucleotides line up with TRBD1. CDR1 is KGHDR and CDR2 is SFDVKD in the germline V gene. Trimming took 3 bases from V and 9 from J; bases not matched to a gene: 11. The CDR3 loop spans 16 amino acids. DNA of the CDR3: TGTGCCACCAGTGATCCAGGGGGGGACAGGGCAGGTGAGCAGTTCTTC. This translates into CATSDPGGDRAGEQFF.

This clonotype was observed a few times. This chain connects TRBV10-3 to TRBJ1-2, with TRBD1 matching over 9 bases. The CDR3 length is 17 residues. Germline loops: CDR1 ENHRY, CDR2 SYGVKD. Trimming cost V 0 bases and J 7 bases; bases outside gene matches: 12. The CDR3 sequence: CAISESTGTGKIGGYTF. The CDR3 DNA reads TGTGCCATCAGTGAGTCTACCGGGACAGGGAAAATCGGTGGCTACACCTTC.

There are a few counts of this clonotype. The V call is TRBV19, the J call TRBJ2-6, with TRBD2 as a possible D gene (5 bases). Germline CDR1 and CDR2: LNHDA and SQIVND (reference sequence). This CDR3 has 15 amino acids. Trimming removed 7 bases from V and 3 bases from J, with 13 bases in between. The CDR3 DNA sequence: TGTGCCAGTACCGCCGGGGAGAGTGGGGCCAACGTCCTGACTTTC. It encodes CASTAGESGANVLTF.

This chain links TRBV11-2 with TRBJ2-1, with TRBD2 matching 15 bases. The CDR3 is made up of 15 amino acids. The J segment lost 9 bases and the V segment lost 5 bases, leaving 5 bases of the junction unmatched. Per the germline V gene, CDR1 is SGHAT and CDR2 is FQNNGV. CDR3 sequence reads: CASSRTSGRALEQFF. In DNA, the CDR3 is TGTGCCAGCAGCAGGACTAGCGGGAGGGCCCTTGAGCAGTTCTTC.

V is TRBV10-1 and J is TRBJ2-1; 13 positions match TRBD2. This CDR3 has 14 amino acids. Trimming cost V 8 bases and J 5 bases; bases outside gene matches: 3. Germline assignment: CDR1 WNHNN and CDR2 SYGVQD (reference sequence). The CDR3 loop is CASGTSGINNEQFF. The CDR3 nucleotides read TGCGCCAGCGGGACTAGCGGGATAAACAATGAGCAGTTCTTC.

This clonotype has more than one count but fewer than ten. This rearrangement joins TRBV7-2 to TRBJ2-4; no clear D gene. The CDR3 contains 14 residues. V dropped 4 bases and J dropped 1 base, with 8 bases sitting between them. From germline, CDR1 is SGHTA and CDR2 FQGNSA. For the CDR3, the DNA is TGTGCCAGCAGCTCACCAAGGGCCAAAAACATTCAGTACTTC. It encodes CASSSPRAKNIQYF.

This clonotype showed up just a few times. The V gene is TRBV6-5, the J gene TRBJ2-3; a weak D match, TRBD1 (5 bases). The CDR3 is made up of 14 amino acids. Trimming shortened V by 5 bases and J by 6 bases, and 15 bases separated the two germline ends. Germline values: CDR1 MNHEY, CDR2 SVGAGI. The CDR3 sequence: CASSGELHRDTQYF. DNA of the CDR3: TGTGCCAGCAGTGGGGAACTTCACAGGGATACGCAGTATTTT.

This sequence joins TRBV4-3 and TRBJ2-1; the match to TRBD1 covers 8 bases. This CDR3 is 16 amino acids long. V gave up 2 bases and J gave up 2 bases; unmatched junction bases: 5. The V gene's germline CDR1 is LGHNA and CDR2 YSLEER. The CDR3 DNA is TGCGCCAGCAGCCAACAACAGGGGGGTACCTACAATGAGCAGTTCTTC. This encodes CASSQQQGGTYNEQFF.